This TCR beta chain emerged from a study of molecular identifiers for immune sequencing clone quantification. The CDR3 contains 14 residues. Germline V gives CDR1 DFQATT, CDR2 SNEGSKA (reference sequence). Trimming took 3 bases from V and 2 from J, leaving 10 bases between them. In its sample, this clonotype was seen many times. TCRdb used MiXCR to reprocess the PCR reads, holding one entry per CDR3 protein. Here the sample spans just under 650,000 distinct CDR3 sequences, nearly 20% being singletons. Sequencing was done on a sample of naive CD8+ T cells from blood, with Jurkat cell RNA spiked in. Subset defined: FACS-sorted CD8+CD4-CCR7+CD45RA+ naive T cells. The origin of this receptor is a human donor in good health. Some libraries in this study had Jurkat cell RNA spiked in. The V gene is TRBV20-1, the J gene TRBJ2-2, with D maybe TRBD2 (5 bases). The CDR3 nucleotides are TGCAGTGCTAGGGAGGAGATTAACACCGGGGAGCTGTTTTTT. The encoded protein is CSAREEINTGELFF.